This TCR beta chain was sequenced during a study of blood T cell repertoires in COVID-19. TCRdb's table, derived via immunoSEQ multiplex PCR, lists solely in-frame clones and lacks some. Among 210,000 or so clones listed, more than 80% were seen once. The CDR3 length is 16 residues. The V gene's germline CDR1 is MGHRA and CDR2 YSYEKL. V gave up 0 bases and J gave up 1 base, with 10 bases separating them. This sequence was found in a man aged 25-45 years with COVID-19, enrolled during active disease. Sequencing was carried out using peripheral blood. The chain has TRBV4-1 and TRBJ2-1; no clear D. The CDR3: CASSQERGKSYNEQFF. CDR3 in DNA: TGCGCCAGCAGCCAAGAACGAGGAAAGTCCTACAATGAGCAGTTCTTC.